This T cell receptor beta chain was obtained from a study of blood T cells in healthy people across ages. Combining a sample-barcoded 5' primer with a J-beta primer mix, a second PCR ran for about 7 to 12 cycles. TCRdb itself ran the 5' RACE reads through MiXCR, one entry per CDR3 protein. The data hold 780,000 or so distinct CDR3 sequences, with 25% observed a single time. No fewer than 5.5 micrograms of total RNA were isolated from every sample. The CDR3 contains 17 residues. Trimming took 10 bases from V and 0 from J, leaving 19 bases between them. The germline V gene encodes CDR1 SEHNR and CDR2 FQNEAQ (reference sequence). The data were also submitted as part of a second study, on T cells of mothers and their children.

What was sequenced was blood. The chain links TRBV7-9 to TRBJ2-6; D is perhaps TRBD2 (8 bases). This TCR came from a boy under 18 in good health. In DNA, the CDR3 is TGTGCCACCGTCGGGAGGGGGCTCGACTCTGGGGCCAACGTCCTGACTTTC. This gives the protein CATVGRGLDSGANVLTF.